What follows are 25 T cell receptor beta chains derived from one specimen sequenced in a study of blood T cells in healthy people across ages. A second PCR, run for roughly 7 to 12 cycles, used a sample-barcoded 5' primer plus a J-beta primer mix. TCRdb used MiXCR to reprocess the 5' RACE reads, holding one entry per CDR3 protein. The top ten hold around 3.6% of the sample, which has about 800,000 distinct CDR3 sequences, 25% seen once. These data were likewise used in another study, on T cells of mothers and their children.

The specimen sequenced was blood. These receptors originate from a boy aged 5-17 years in good health.

Remarks on this clonotype: A read error may produce the germline difference seen at one junction end. V is TRBV28 and J is TRBJ2-3; possibly TRBD1 for D (5 bases). The CDR3 runs 14 residues. Germline V gene data show CDR1 as MDHEN and CDR2 as SYDVKM. The CDR3 protein is CASSLWGDAGTQYF. DNA of the CDR3: TGTGCCAGCAGCTTATGGGGCGACGCTGGCACGCAGTATTTT.

The sample holds many counts of this clonotype. The gene calls are TRBV7-9 and TRBJ2-3; D uncertain. V was cut by 5 bases and J by 6 bases, with 9 bases left in between. The length of the CDR3 is 12 residues. From germline, CDR1 is SEHNR and CDR2 FQNEAQ (reference sequence). The chain's CDR3 is CASSPAPDTQYF. The DNA for the CDR3 is TGTGCCAGCAGCCCTGCTCCGGATACGCAGTATTTT.

This clonotype was seen only a few times. The genes are TRBV20-1 and TRBJ1-1, with D possibly being TRBD1 (5 bases). The V gene's germline CDR1 is DFQATT and CDR2 SNEGSKA (reference sequence). Between the trimmed V and J ends, which lost 3 bases and 10 bases, there was a span of 18 bases. The CDR3 covers 13 residues. Written as DNA, the CDR3 is TGCAGTGCTAGGGGTCTTGGGGGGGGAGCAGCTTTCTTT. Its protein product is CSARGLGGGAAFF.

This clonotype was detected a few times. J is TRBJ2-1 and V is TRBV28; 13 bases are shared with TRBD2. The germline gives CDR1 MDHEN, CDR2 SYDVKM. The CDR3 extends over 16 amino acids. V lost 6 bases to trimming and J lost 3 bases; unmatched junction nucleotides: 5. This chain's CDR3 is CASSRTSGRGYNEQFF. Here the CDR3 DNA reads TGTGCCAGCAGCAGGACTAGCGGGAGAGGCTACAATGAGCAGTTCTTC.

The chain employs TRBV28 and TRBJ2-5; D not certain. The CDR3 length is 13 residues. With 9 bases removed from V and 2 bases from J, the gap between germline ends came to 13 bases. Germline assignment: CDR1 MDHEN and CDR2 SYDVKM. CDR3: CASQAEIQETQYF. The CDR3 DNA reads as TGTGCCAGTCAGGCGGAGATTCAAGAGACCCAGTACTTC.

The J gene is TRBJ2-5, the V gene TRBV20-1, with D hard to call. Per germline, CDR1 DFQATT and CDR2 SNEGSKA (reference sequence). The CDR3 has 14 residues. V was cut by 4 bases and J by 7 bases, with 19 bases left in between. Written as DNA, the CDR3 is TGCAGTGCTACTTTCGGACCCTCGATTTCGACCCAGTACTTC. Protein: CSATFGPSISTQYF.

The V gene is TRBV3-1, the J gene TRBJ2-3; weak D call: TRBD1 (6 bases). This CDR3 comprises 15 residues. Per the germline V gene, CDR1 is LGHDT and CDR2 is YNNKEL (reference sequence). V was shortened by 3 bases and J by 4 bases, with 14 bases between the two germline ends. CDR3: CASSHDRIAPDTQYF. CDR3 in DNA: TGTGCCAGCAGCCACGACAGGATTGCCCCAGATACGCAGTATTTT.

The rearrangement joins TRBV20-1 to TRBJ2-7; TRBD2 matches at 12 bases. Germline CDR1 and CDR2: DFQATT and SNEGSKA (reference sequence). The CDR3 is 13 amino acids. V shed 6 bases, J shed 8 bases, and the junction held 8 bases outside the gene matches. DNA of the CDR3: TGCAGTGCCGAACTAGCGGGAGGAGCAAAGCAGTACTTC. The encoded protein is CSAELAGGAKQYF.

Only a few counts were recorded for this clonotype. This sequence joins TRBV20-1 and TRBJ1-2; the match to TRBD1 covers 8 bases. Germline V gives CDR1 DFQATT, CDR2 SNEGSKA (reference sequence). J was trimmed by 0 bases and V by 4 bases; bases with no gene match: 10. The CDR3 loop spans 16 amino acids. CDR3 bases: TGCAGTGCTACCGGACGGACAGGGCAGGCTAACTATGGCTACACCTTC. Protein sequence: CSATGRTGQANYGYTF.

The CDR3 loop reads CASSSPRDYLNTQYF. The CDR3 coding sequence is TGTGCCAGCAGTTCCCCCCGGGACTACCTGAATACGCAGTATTTT. The chain uses TRBV6-2 or TRBV6-3 and TRBJ2-3; 7 bases are a match to TRBD2. The germline gives CDR1 MNHEY, CDR2 SVGEGT. The CDR3 has 15 residues. V shed 4 bases and J 7 bases; nucleotides not matched to a gene: 11.

V and J are TRBV27 and TRBJ1-1; D not certain. V lost 0 bases, J lost 13 bases, and 21 bases lay in between. CDR1 is MNHEY and CDR2 is SMNVEV in the germline V gene (reference sequence). The CDR3 extends over 15 amino acids. The CDR3 DNA is TGTGCCAGCAGTTTATCGGTCGGGTTCGTACGAAGTGTTTTCTTT. The encoded protein is CASSLSVGFVRSVFF.

As for this clonotype: This clone may be a read error of a much larger clone one base away. The chain employs TRBV5-1 and TRBJ2-1, with D unclear. CDR3 length equals 14 residues. Germline assignment: CDR1 SGHRS and CDR2 YFSETQ. CDR3 bases: TGCGCCAGCAGCTTCGTTGAAGGAGACAATGAGCACTTCTTC. This gives the protein CASSFVEGDNEHFF.

This clonotype was seen a few times. This chain joins TRBV4-1 and TRBJ2-1; 10 nucleotides line up with TRBD2. The CDR3 contains 15 residues. From germline, CDR1 is MGHRA and CDR2 YSYEKL. Trimming cost V 1 base and J 7 bases; bases outside gene matches: 4. The CDR3 bases are TGCGCCAGCAGCCAAGCAAGCGGGAGGGGAAATGAGCAGTTCTTC. It specifies CASSQASGRGNEQFF.

In its sample, this clonotype was seen a few times. The chain combines TRBV5-4 with TRBJ2-1, with D tentatively TRBD2 (5 bases). Germline-derived CDR1 and CDR2 are SGHNT and YYREEE (reference sequence). V was shortened by 4 bases and J by 8 bases, with 19 bases between the two germline ends. The CDR3 consists of 15 residues. The CDR3 is CASSATSSSVYEQFF. The CDR3 nucleotides are TGTGCCAGCAGCGCCACTAGTTCTTCTGTCTATGAGCAGTTCTTC. Supplemented by reference TRBV5-4 and TRBJ2-1, the full variable domain reads ETGVTQSPTHLIKTRGQQVTLRCSSQSGHNTVSWYQQALGQGPQFIFQYYREEENGRGNFPPRFSGLQFPNYSSELNVNALELDDSALYLCASSATSSSVYEQFFGPGTRLTVL.

The chain carries TRBV5-5 and TRBJ1-1; 10 nucleotides match TRBD1. With V trimmed by 2 bases and J by 0 bases, 7 bases remained unmatched. Germline CDR1 reads SGHKS; CDR2 reads YYEKEE (reference sequence). The CDR3 consists of 17 residues. The CDR3 DNA sequence: TGTGCCAGCAGCTTATCCGGGACAGGGGTTCTGAACACTGAAGCTTTCTTT. It codes for CASSLSGTGVLNTEAFF.

This rearrangement joins TRBV29-1 to TRBJ2-1; tentative D call: TRBD2 (5 bases). The CDR3 runs to 13 residues. Trimming shortened V by 6 bases and J by 3 bases, and 12 bases separated the two germline ends. CDR1 and CDR2 from the germline V gene are SQVTM and ANQGSEA. The CDR3 region is CSVPGRGYNEQFF. The CDR3 DNA reads as TGCAGCGTGCCCGGACGGGGCTACAATGAGCAGTTCTTC.

V usage is TRBV20-1 and J usage is TRBJ2-6; D might be TRBD1 or TRBD2, each matching 5 bases. The CDR3 has 16 amino acids. Trimming left V 3 bases short and J 0 bases short, with 12 bases between. In germline, CDR1 is DFQATT, CDR2 SNEGSKA (reference sequence). The DNA of the CDR3 is TGCAGTGCTAGCTCGGGACGCCTCTCTGGGGCCAACGTCCTGACTTTC. It specifies CSASSGRLSGANVLTF.

J is TRBJ1-4 and V is TRBV7-2; D is possibly TRBD1 (6 bases). Germline CDR1 SGHTA, CDR2 FQGNSA. This CDR3 has 16 residues. V gave up 0 bases and J gave up 8 bases, with 16 bases separating them. The chain's CDR3 is CASSLASPGVGEKLFF. The CDR3 DNA reads as TGTGCCAGCAGCTTAGCGTCTCCAGGGGTGGGGGAAAAACTGTTTTTT. Combining the CDR3 with reference TRBV7-2 and TRBJ1-4 gives the whole variable domain GAGVSQSPSNKVTEKGKDVELRCDPISGHTALYWYRQSLGQGLEFLIYFQGNSAPDKSGLPSDRFSAERTGGSVSTLTIQRTQQEDSAVYLCASSLASPGVGEKLFFGSGTQLSVL.

This chain joins TRBV20-1 and TRBJ2-1; TRBD2 is a possible D gene (5 bases). The CDR3 is 11 amino acids. The ends were cut back, 7 bases at V and 3 bases at J, with 7 bases in the middle. CDR1 DFQATT and CDR2 SNEGSKA come from the germline V gene (reference sequence). CDR3 sequence reads: CSGEIYNEQFF. DNA of the CDR3: TGCAGTGGGGAGATCTACAATGAGCAGTTCTTC.

This clonotype was counted a few times. Sequence at one end of the junction differs from germline and may be a read error. This chain connects TRBV7-9 to TRBJ1-4, with TRBD1 identical over 7 bases. CDR3 length: 14 residues. CDR1 is SEHNR and CDR2 is FQNEAQ in the germline V gene (reference sequence). CDR3: CASSVAGGNEKLFF. DNA for the CDR3: TGTGCCAGCAGCGTAGCAGGGGGTAATGAAAAACTGTTTTTT.

The table lists this clonotype with many counts. This sequence joins TRBV3-1 and TRBJ1-2; D not resolved. Germline CDR1 LGHDT, CDR2 YNNKEL (reference sequence). With 0 bases removed from V and 9 bases from J, the gap between germline ends came to 8 bases. The CDR3 has 12 amino acids. The chain's CDR3 is CASSQDPGSYTF. The CDR3 DNA reads TGTGCCAGCAGCCAAGATCCGGGGAGCTACACCTTC.

The J gene is TRBJ1-1, the V gene TRBV29-1; perhaps TRBD1 as D (5 bases). Trimming stripped 8 bases from V and 4 bases from J, with 17 bases between. The CDR3 length is 13 residues. Germline lookup yields CDR1 SQVTM and CDR2 ANQGSEA. CDR3 loop: CSLGTGRGTEAFF. In DNA form, the CDR3 reads TGCAGCTTGGGGACGGGCCGGGGCACTGAAGCTTTCTTT.

V is TRBV20-1 and J is TRBJ1-1; D perhaps matches TRBD1 (5 bases). Trimming took 4 bases from V and 8 from J, leaving 14 bases between them. Germline values: CDR1 DFQATT, CDR2 SNEGSKA (reference sequence). This CDR3 has 12 residues. This chain's CDR3 is CSANRRGTEAFF. For the CDR3, the DNA is TGCAGTGCTAATCGACGGGGGACGGAAGCTTTCTTT.

The chain couples TRBV7-6 to TRBJ2-1; 7 bases fit TRBD1. V gave up 5 bases and J gave up 4 bases; unmatched junction bases: 11. The CDR3 spans 16 residues. Per the germline V gene, CDR1 is SGHVS and CDR2 is FNYEAQ. The CDR3 sequence: CASSPLTPTGYNEQFF. CDR3 nucleotides: TGTGCCAGCAGCCCCCTGACCCCGACAGGGTACAATGAGCAGTTCTTC.

The V call is TRBV29-1, the J call TRBJ2-5; D is perhaps TRBD1 (6 bases). CDR3 length: 12 residues. Germline assignment: CDR1 SQVTM and CDR2 ANQGSEA. V lost 7 bases to trimming and J lost 3 bases, with 12 bases between them. CDR3 nucleotides: TGCAGCGGCCGGGACATCGAAGAGACCCAGTACTTC. Residues: CSGRDIEETQYF.